These 30 T cell receptor beta chains originate from one sample sequenced in a study of cytomegalovirus exposure and HLA in healthy donors (dated by TCRdb to about 2017). The method behind the library was the immunoSEQ multiplex PCR assay. For the multiplex PCR, a mixture combining 60 forward primers for TCR Vbeta segments and 13 reverse primers for TCR Jbeta segments was used. TCRdb limited this immuneACCESS table to in-frame rearrangements with V and J called. A share of clones is missing; checked studies link under half to unresolved V genes, and the rest is unexplained. The sample table lists fewer than 250,000 clones, more than 75% of them with a count of one. The biggest ten clones account for over 1% of the sample. Sample: PBMCs. These receptors all stem from a man aged 25-45 years in good health and CMV-seronegative.

This chain uses TRBV5-6 with TRBJ2-7; 7 nucleotides line up with TRBD2. Germline CDR1 is SGHDT and CDR2 is YYEEEE. This CDR3 has 17 amino acids. V lost 4 bases to trimming and J lost 0 bases; unmatched junction nucleotides: 13. The CDR3 sequence is CASSPVIGSGFSYEQYF. DNA of the CDR3: TGTGCCAGCAGCCCCGTTATTGGTAGCGGGTTCTCCTACGAGCAGTACTTC. The complete variable domain, with remaining parts taken from reference TRBV5-6 and TRBJ2-7, reads DAGVTQSPTHLIKTRGQQVTLRCSPKSGHDTVSWYQQALGQGPQFIFQYYEEEERQRGNFPDRFSGHQFPNYSSELNVNALLLGDSALYLCASSPVIGSGFSYEQYFGPGTRLTVT.

The V gene is TRBV7-6, the J gene TRBJ1-6; 9 nucleotides line up with TRBD1. The CDR3 covers 21 residues. The trim removed 2 bases at V and 0 bases at J, leaving 14 bases unmatched. Germline loops: CDR1 SGHVS, CDR2 FNYEAQ. CDR3 residues: CASSLTEWGQGVPSYNSPLHF. CDR3 nucleotide sequence: TGTGCCAGCAGCTTAACGGAGTGGGGACAGGGAGTCCCCTCCTATAATTCACCCCTCCACTTT.

Turning to this clone: At the DNA level, this CDR3 is encoded by other sequences in the same sample as well. This chain links TRBV6-5 with TRBJ1-5, with D possibly matching TRBD1 (5 bases). This CDR3 has 15 amino acids. Germline V lookup: CDR1 MNHEY, CDR2 SVGAGI. The germline V and J ends were trimmed by 5 bases and 0 bases, with 11 bases remaining between them. The CDR3 DNA sequence: TGTGCCAGCAGTCGAACAGGAAATAGCAATCAGCCCCAGCATTTT. It specifies CASSRTGNSNQPQHF.

This chain uses TRBV5-1 with TRBJ2-3; D is unresolved. The germline V and J ends were trimmed by 0 bases and 5 bases, with 4 bases remaining between them. CDR1 SGHRS and CDR2 YFSETQ come from the germline V gene. CDR3 length: 12 amino acids. Here the CDR3 reads CASSLGRDTQYF. The CDR3 coding sequence is TGCGCCAGCAGCTTGGGTAGAGATACGCAGTATTTT.

The V gene is TRBV5-6, the J gene TRBJ2-7, with TRBD1 as a possible D gene (5 bases). CDR3 length equals 15 residues. Trimming cost V 6 bases and J 3 bases, with 19 bases left between them. CDR1 and CDR2 (germline): SGHDT, YYEEEE. The CDR3 loop is CASTNRWGRIYEQYF. CDR3 nucleotide sequence: TGTGCCAGCACCAACCGGTGGGGCAGGATCTACGAGCAGTACTTC.

This chain connects TRBV2 to TRBJ2-2; 9 bases agree with TRBD1. The CDR3 spans 15 residues. Trimming removed 5 bases from V and 5 bases from J; junction bases left unmatched: 6. Germline V gene data show CDR1 as SNHLY and CDR2 as FYNNEI. For the CDR3, the DNA is TGTGCCAGCAGTACCGACAGGGGGAGGACCGGGGAGCTGTTTTTT. It codes for CASSTDRGRTGELFF.

The chain is built from TRBV30 and TRBJ2-4, with D possibly being TRBD2 (6 bases). V was pared by 2 bases and J by 0 bases, with 11 bases between. Germline V gene lookup returns CDR1 GTSNPN and CDR2 SVGIG (reference sequence). The CDR3 length is 15 residues. The DNA for the CDR3 is TGTGCCTGGAGTAAGGAGCGGGTAGCCAAAAACATTCAGTACTTC. Translated, it gives CAWSKERVAKNIQYF.

The V gene is TRBV7-2, the J gene TRBJ1-5; weak D call: TRBD1 (6 bases). V was cut by 5 bases and J by 3 bases, with 11 bases left in between. Germline CDR1 is SGHTA and CDR2 is FQGNSA. The CDR3 length is 14 residues. The CDR3 protein is CASSRDRYNQPQHF. The CDR3 coding sequence is TGTGCCAGCAGCAGAGACAGGTACAATCAGCCCCAGCATTTT.

The chain is built from TRBV6-5 and TRBJ2-3; maybe TRBD1 (6 bases). This CDR3 region has 14 residues. CDR1 and CDR2 (germline): MNHEY, SVGAGI. V lost 2 bases to trimming and J lost 3 bases, with 9 bases between them. The CDR3 region is CASSYRQGTDTQYF. The CDR3 DNA reads TGTGCCAGCAGTTACAGGCAGGGGACAGATACGCAGTATTTT.

This clone showed up just a few times. CDR3 loop: CASRGDRGSSLHF. As DNA, the CDR3 is TGTGCCAGTCGGGGGGACAGGGGGAGTTCCCTCCACTTT. This chain joins TRBV6-5 and TRBJ1-6, with TRBD1 identical over 11 bases. This CDR3 spans 13 amino acids. CDR1 is MNHEY and CDR2 is SVGAGI in the germline V gene. J lost 14 bases, V lost 9 bases, and 9 bases had no gene match.

V and J are TRBV27 and TRBJ2-7; D may be TRBD1 (5 bases). Trimming shortened V by 4 bases and J by 1 base, and 20 bases separated the two germline ends. From germline, CDR1 is MNHEY and CDR2 SMNVEV (reference sequence). The CDR3 consists of 17 residues. In DNA form, the CDR3 reads TGTGCCAGCAGTTCAGGGCGGTACGAGACCCCTTCCTACGAGCAGTACTTC. It encodes CASSSGRYETPSYEQYF.

The V call is TRBV10-3, the J call TRBJ2-2; the match to TRBD2 covers 9 bases. Trimming cost V 7 bases and J 7 bases; bases outside gene matches: 13. The CDR3 is 16 residues long. The V gene's germline CDR1 is ENHRY and CDR2 SYGVKD. The CDR3 region has the DNA TGTGCCATCACCCCTGATGAAGCGGGAGGATTCGGGGAGCTGTTTTTT. Residues: CAITPDEAGGFGELFF.

The chain links TRBV9 to TRBJ1-5; 7 positions agree with TRBD1. Looked up from germline, CDR1 is SGDLS and CDR2 is YYNGEE. CDR3 length: 15 residues. The J segment lost 7 bases and the V segment lost 1 base, leaving 8 bases of the junction unmatched. In DNA, the CDR3 is TGTGCCAGCAGCGTACACTTCACAGGGGCCCAGCCCCAGCATTTT. This translates into CASSVHFTGAQPQHF.

The chain uses TRBV7-9 and TRBJ2-1; weak D call: TRBD1 (6 bases). Germline V gene lookup returns CDR1 SEHNR and CDR2 FQNEAQ (reference sequence). The V and J ends lost 6 bases and 9 bases respectively, with 12 bases between them. This CDR3 is built from 12 residues. As DNA, the CDR3 is TGTGCCAGCAGGAGGGGGAGTGGTGAGCAGTTCTTC. Its translation is CASRRGSGEQFF. Full variable domain (missing parts from reference TRBV7-9 and TRBJ2-1): DTGVSQNPRHKITKRGQNVTFRCDPISEHNRLYWYRQTLGQGPEFLTYFQNEAQLEKSRLLSDRFSAERPKGSFSTLEIQRTEQGDSAMYLCASRRGSGEQFFGPGTRLTVL.

This clone has only one observation. The V and J genes are TRBV5-8 and TRBJ2-5, with D uncertain. Germline V gene lookup returns CDR1 SGHTS and CDR2 YDEGEE. CDR3 length equals 10 residues. Deletions cut 4 bases from V and 10 bases from J, with 8 bases between. CDR3 loop: CASSPGVQYF. DNA for the CDR3: TGTGCCAGCAGCCCCGGTGTCCAGTACTTC.

The genes are TRBV6-5 and TRBJ2-7; 9 nucleotides agree with TRBD1. J lost 4 bases, V lost 6 bases, and 7 bases had no gene match. The CDR3 length is 14 residues. Germline V CDR1 and CDR2: MNHEY, SVGAGI. The chain's CDR3 is CASRPGQGRYEQYF. CDR3 DNA sequence: TGTGCCAGCAGACCGGGACAGGGTCGGTACGAGCAGTACTTC.

Note on this clone: A read error may account for a junction end that differs from germline. This rearrangement joins TRBV7-7 to TRBJ2-1, with 7 bases fitting TRBD1. CDR3 length: 18 amino acids. Germline loops: CDR1 SSHAT, CDR2 FNYEAQ (reference sequence). As DNA, the CDR3 is TGTGCTAGCAGCCCAAATGGACAGGCCAGAAGCTCCTACAATGAGCAGTTCTTC. Translated: CASSPNGQARSSYNEQFF.

The chain joins TRBV6-1 to TRBJ2-7; D gene ambiguous. Germline assignment: CDR1 MNHNS and CDR2 SASEGT. V gave up 10 bases and J gave up 6 bases, with 25 bases separating them. The CDR3 is 15 amino acids. Here the CDR3 DNA reads TGTGCCACCCTCCCATGGTCCCAGGTGGGTTTCGAGCAGTACTTC. Protein product: CATLPWSQVGFEQYF.

The CDR3 here is CASKDRGTDTQYF. DNA of the CDR3: TGTGCCAGCAAAGACAGGGGGACAGATACGCAGTATTTT. V and J are TRBV28 and TRBJ2-3; 9 positions match TRBD1. The CDR3 loop spans 13 amino acids. J lost 3 bases, V lost 7 bases, and 2 bases had no gene match. Germline values: CDR1 MDHEN, CDR2 SYDVKM.

The chain couples TRBV11-2 to TRBJ2-2; no reliable D call. V was shortened by 5 bases and J by 4 bases, with 5 bases between the two germline ends. The CDR3 spans 12 residues. CDR1 SGHAT and CDR2 FQNNGV come from the germline V gene. CDR3 sequence (DNA): TGTGCCAGCAGCCAAATCACCGGGGAGCTGTTTTTT. Translating gives CASSQITGELFF.

The V and J genes are TRBV5-8 and TRBJ2-1; 7 bases match TRBD1. From germline, CDR1 is SGHTS and CDR2 YDEGEE. The CDR3 contains 13 residues. Losses at the gene ends were 3 bases for V and 8 bases for J; bases not matched to a gene: 5. CDR3 protein: CASSSVRGHEQFF. CDR3 sequence (DNA): TGTGCCAGCAGCTCGGTAAGGGGGCATGAGCAGTTCTTC.

The chain carries TRBV5-1 and TRBJ1-3; TRBD1 agrees at 8 bases. The length of the CDR3 is 18 residues. Looked up from germline, CDR1 is SGHRS and CDR2 is YFSETQ. V shed 1 base, J shed 1 base, and the junction held 10 bases outside the gene matches. The CDR3 nucleotides read TGCGCCAGCAGCTTGCGAGAAGCAGGGGGCGCTTCTGGAAACACCATATATTTT. Protein sequence: CASSLREAGGASGNTIYF.

This clone occurred a few times. The chain is built from TRBV5-1 and TRBJ2-5, with 7 bases lining up with TRBD2. Germline V gene lookup returns CDR1 SGHRS and CDR2 YFSETQ. J lost 2 bases, V lost 6 bases, and 7 bases had no gene match. The CDR3 totals 14 residues. CDR3: CASTLVGGQETQYF. The CDR3 DNA reads as TGCGCCAGCACCCTTGTGGGAGGGCAAGAGACCCAGTACTTC. The full variable domain, rest sourced from reference TRBV5-1 and TRBJ2-5, is KAGVTQTPRYLIKTRGQQVTLSCSPISGHRSVSWYQQTPGQGLQFLFEYFSETQRNKGNFPGRFSGRQFSNSRSEMNVSTLELGDSALYLCASTLVGGQETQYFGPGTRLLVL.

This rearrangement joins TRBV7-2 to TRBJ2-6; a possible D gene is TRBD2 (5 bases). Trimming stripped 1 base from V and 1 base from J, with 5 bases between. This CDR3 is built from 15 residues. In germline, CDR1 is SGHTA, CDR2 FQGNSA. The CDR3 loop reads CASSLGGSGANVLTF. The CDR3 region has the DNA TGTGCCAGCAGCTTAGGAGGGTCTGGGGCCAACGTCCTGACTTTC.

The V and J genes are TRBV30 and TRBJ2-3, with 11 bases identical to TRBD2. The ends lost 2 bases at V and 6 bases at J; junction bases unmatched: 13. The CDR3 is 17 amino acids. Germline V gives CDR1 GTSNPN, CDR2 SVGIG (reference sequence). This CDR3 reads CAWSKNSGREARDTQYF. CDR3 nucleotide sequence: TGTGCCTGGAGTAAGAATAGCGGGAGGGAAGCACGCGATACGCAGTATTTT.

The rearrangement links TRBV19 to TRBJ1-2; D possibly corresponds to TRBD1 (6 bases). Germline V gene lookup returns CDR1 LNHDA and CDR2 SQIVND (reference sequence). The CDR3 has 13 amino acids. Trimming cost V 3 bases and J 4 bases, with 9 bases left between them. The CDR3 DNA is TGTGCCAGTAGTATGGGGGCCCTCTATGGCTACACCTTC. Protein product: CASSMGALYGYTF.

The chain couples TRBV5-1 to TRBJ2-3, with 8 nucleotides matching TRBD2. This CDR3 is 17 amino acids long. V lost 0 bases and J lost 0; bases outside the gene matches: 6. Germline CDR1 and CDR2: SGHRS and YFSETQ. The CDR3 DNA follows: TGCGCCAGCAGCTTGGGGGTTAGCGGGGTGAGCACAGATACGCAGTATTTT. This gives the protein CASSLGVSGVSTDTQYF. The full variable domain, in which reference TRBV5-1 and TRBJ2-3 provide the parts outside the CDR3, is KAGVTQTPRYLIKTRGQQVTLSCSPISGHRSVSWYQQTPGQGLQFLFEYFSETQRNKGNFPGRFSGRQFSNSRSEMNVSTLELGDSALYLCASSLGVSGVSTDTQYFGPGTRLTVL.

This CDR3 reads CASSQQGSEQYF. In DNA form, the CDR3 reads TGCGCCAGCAGCCAACAGGGTTCCGAGCAGTACTTC. The V gene is TRBV5-1, the J gene TRBJ2-7; maybe TRBD1 (6 bases). V shed 4 bases and J shed 6 bases, with 11 bases lying between them. Germline V gene sequence: CDR1 SGHRS, CDR2 YFSETQ. The CDR3 extends over 12 amino acids.

The V and J genes are TRBV6-4 and TRBJ2-2; 7 nucleotides match TRBD2. CDR3 length: 15 residues. Germline assignment: CDR1 MRHNA and CDR2 SNTAGT. After removal of 6 bases from V and 4 bases from J, the junction contained 8 bases not matched to a gene. The CDR3 DNA follows: TGTGCCAGCAGCCCCGAGTCGGGGGGCACCGGGGAGCTGTTTTTT. Translating it yields CASSPESGGTGELFF.

This CDR3 reads CASSGGGTTYEQYF. The CDR3 DNA reads as TGTGCCAGCAGTGGTGGTGGCACCACCTACGAGCAGTACTTC. J is TRBJ2-7 and V is TRBV6-5; no firm D call. The CDR3 length is 14 residues. With 5 bases removed from V and 2 bases from J, the gap between germline ends came to 13 bases. CDR1 is MNHEY and CDR2 is SVGAGI in the germline V gene.